Following are 8 T cell receptor beta chains from one sample sequenced in a study of blood T cells in healthy people across ages (dated by TCRdb to 2015 to 2017). The library relied on 5' RACE. The second PCR ran for about 6 to 12 cycles and used a J-beta primer mix along with a sample-barcoded 5' primer. The raw public reads went through TCRdb reprocessing: fastp at Q25, MiXCR clone calling, in-frame beta chains kept. When rows share a CDR3 protein, they turn into one entry using the most common DNA and genes. In this sample the table shows over 1,500,000 distinct CDR3 sequences, about two fifths of which occur a single time. The ten biggest clones cover more than 20% of the sample. Sequencing input: blood. The receptors derive from a human donor in good health.

The chain carries TRBV29-1 and TRBJ1-1; 8 bases are shared with TRBD1. There are 14 residues in the CDR3. Germline CDR1 is SQVTM and CDR2 is ANQGSEA. The V segment lost 3 bases and the J segment 0 bases; nucleotides outside the gene matches: 3. The DNA of the CDR3 is TGCAGCGTTGAGGAGACAGGGGTGAACACTGAAGCTTTCTTT. This codes for CSVEETGVNTEAFF.

This clonotype was seen many times. J is TRBJ2-1 and V is TRBV20-1; tentatively, D is TRBD2 (5 bases). CDR1 and CDR2 (germline): DFQATT, SNEGSKA (reference sequence). Deletions cut 6 bases from V and 7 bases from J, with 7 bases between. The length of the CDR3 is 10 residues. This CDR3 is CSALANEQFF. The CDR3 coding sequence is TGCAGTGCCCTAGCAAATGAGCAGTTCTTC.

This clonotype was seen a few times. This chain joins TRBV13 and TRBJ2-1; unclear D gene. Germline V CDR1 and CDR2: PRHDT, FYEKMQ (reference sequence). The CDR3 runs to 12 residues. With 6 bases removed from V and 8 bases from J, the gap between germline ends came to 11 bases. The CDR3 spells CASRPVGHEQFF. The CDR3 coding sequence is TGTGCCAGCAGACCCGTAGGCCATGAGCAGTTCTTC. Supplemented by reference TRBV13 and TRBJ2-1, the full variable domain reads AAGVIQSPRHLIKEKRETATLKCYPIPRHDTVYWYQQGPGQDPQFLISFYEKMQSDKGSIPDRFSAQQFSDYHSELNMSSLELGDSALYFCASRPVGHEQFFGPGTRLTVL.

As for this clonotype: A read error may be the cause here, since a much bigger clone is one base away. The chain links TRBV12-3 or TRBV12-4 to TRBJ2-1; 10 nucleotides align to TRBD2. This CDR3 has 15 amino acids. CDR3 bases: TGTGTCAGCAGCCGACTAGCGGGCTCCTACAATGAGCAGTTCTTC. Translated: CVSSRLAGSYNEQFF.

V usage is TRBV6-1 and J usage is TRBJ1-2, with 7 bases fitting TRBD1. There are 16 residues in the CDR3. V lost 10 bases, J lost 0 bases, and 14 bases stayed unmatched. Germline V gene sequence: CDR1 MNHNS, CDR2 SASEGT. The CDR3 DNA sequence: TGTGCCACCAAGAGGGACAGCGAGATAGCTAACTATGGCTACACCTTC. Protein sequence: CATKRDSEIANYGYTF.

The chain carries TRBV28 and TRBJ1-1, with D possibly TRBD1 on 6 matching bases. The CDR3 spans 14 residues. The ends were cut back, 2 bases at V and 11 bases at J, with 18 bases in the middle. Germline values: CDR1 MDHEN, CDR2 SYDVKM. The CDR3 loop is CASSLRQTGSGAFF. The CDR3 DNA sequence: TGTGCCAGCAGTTTACGCCAAACAGGGTCGGGGGCTTTCTTT.

V is TRBV4-1 and J is TRBJ2-3; perhaps TRBD2 as D (5 bases). This CDR3 spans 16 amino acids. The ends were cut back, 4 bases at V and 0 bases at J, with 14 bases in the middle. The germline V gene has CDR1 MGHRA and CDR2 YSYEKL. In DNA, the CDR3 is TGCGCCAGCAGCCCCGGGGTACTAACTAGCACAGATACGCAGTATTTT. This codes for CASSPGVLTSTDTQYF.

The V call is TRBV6-5, the J call TRBJ1-6; D is undetermined. V lost 9 bases and J 4 bases, leaving 25 bases between the germline ends. This CDR3 is built from 18 residues. Germline V gene data show CDR1 as MNHEY and CDR2 as SVGAGI. The CDR3 region has the DNA TGTGCCAGTCGAGTTGGTTACCCGGCAGGCGAGTATAATTCACCCCTCCACTTT. As protein: CASRVGYPAGEYNSPLHF.